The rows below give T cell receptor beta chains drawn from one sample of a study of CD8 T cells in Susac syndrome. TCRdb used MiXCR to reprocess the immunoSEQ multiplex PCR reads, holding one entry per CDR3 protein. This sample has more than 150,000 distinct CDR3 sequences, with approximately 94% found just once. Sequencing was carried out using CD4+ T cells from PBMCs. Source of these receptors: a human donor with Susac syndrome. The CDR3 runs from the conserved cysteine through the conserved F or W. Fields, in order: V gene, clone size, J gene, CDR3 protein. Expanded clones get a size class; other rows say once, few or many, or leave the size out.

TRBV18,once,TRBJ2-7,CASSHTTSGTNEQYF
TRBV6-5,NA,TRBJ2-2,CASSYQDTGELFF
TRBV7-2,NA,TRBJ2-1,CASSPRLAENEQFF
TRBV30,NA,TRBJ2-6,CAWSGSGANVLTF
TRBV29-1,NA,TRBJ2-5,CSGTTGPQETQYF
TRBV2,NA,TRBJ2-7,CASSGGPIQYF
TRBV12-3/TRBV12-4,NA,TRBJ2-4,CASSLVGQNIQYF
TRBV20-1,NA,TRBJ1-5,CSANPRTGSNQPQHF
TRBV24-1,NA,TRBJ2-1,CATSEEGSRFF
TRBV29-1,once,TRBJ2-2,CSGTGLNTGELFF
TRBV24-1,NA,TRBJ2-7,CATSAEATYEQYF
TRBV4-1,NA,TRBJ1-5,CASSQLLTGFSNQPQHF
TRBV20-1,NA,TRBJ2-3,CSARTDTQYF
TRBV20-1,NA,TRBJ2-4,CSARGQGKNIQYF
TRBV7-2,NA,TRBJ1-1,CASSLQGPNTEAFF
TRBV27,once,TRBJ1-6,CASSRDRPRDSPLHF
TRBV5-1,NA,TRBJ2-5,CASSPFSGGAETQYF
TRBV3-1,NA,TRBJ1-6,CASSQTENSPLHF
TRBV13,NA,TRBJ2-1,CASSLEGPLGLNEQFF
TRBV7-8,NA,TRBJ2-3,CASRPTSVPTDTQYF
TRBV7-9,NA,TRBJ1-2,CASSVGGQGASGYTF
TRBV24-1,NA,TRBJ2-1,CATRTDDNEQFF
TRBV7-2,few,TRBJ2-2,CASSPGTSGTGELFF
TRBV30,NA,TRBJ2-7,CAWSRSTNYEQYF
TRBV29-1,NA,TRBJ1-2,CSGVGEQGASYGYTF
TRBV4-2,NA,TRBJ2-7,CASSQERWTSNYEQYF